These 22 T cell receptor beta chains share one sample of origin, sequenced in a study of metastatic and nonmetastatic thyroid tumors. MiXCR was used by TCRdb to re-call the PCR reads. The sample lists tens of thousands of clones; roughly a fifth were seen once. Every patient underwent thyroid surgery untreated. The sequenced material came from blood. The source of these receptors is a female donor with papillary thyroid cancer or a benign thyroid nodule (not recorded which). Some clones in this sample may be carry-over from other donors' samples.

This clone was counted only a few times. This chain joins TRBV15 and TRBJ1-1, with D perhaps matching TRBD1 (5 bases). This CDR3 spans 14 amino acids. Trimming pared 1 base from V and 5 bases from J, leaving 11 bases between. The germline gives CDR1 LNHNV, CDR2 YYDKDF (reference sequence). CDR3 sequence (DNA): TGTGCCACCAGCAGAGCCAGGGAGATAACTGAAGCTTTCTTT. Encoded protein: CATSRAREITEAFF.

This clone was observed many times. The chain carries TRBV18 and TRBJ1-6; tentative D call: TRBD1 (5 bases). V shed 8 bases and J shed 1 base, with 9 bases lying between them. The germline V gene has CDR1 KGHSH and CDR2 LQKENI. CDR3 length: 14 residues. In DNA, the CDR3 is TGTGCCAGCAGGAGGGGATCCTATAATTCACCCCTCCACTTT. It translates to CASRRGSYNSPLHF.

This clone was seen repeatedly, ten times or more. The chain combines TRBV19 with TRBJ2-4, with 8 bases aligning to TRBD2. CDR3 length: 15 amino acids. Germline lookup yields CDR1 LNHDA and CDR2 SQIVND (reference sequence). Trimming at V came to 3 bases and at J to 5 bases, leaving 6 bases not matched to a gene. The CDR3 DNA reads as TGTGCCAGTAGTATCCGGGGGGGTGGGGAAAACATTCAGTACTTC. Its protein is CASSIRGGGENIQYF. Using reference TRBV19 and TRBJ2-4 for the parts outside the CDR3, the full variable domain is DGGITQSPKYLFRKEGQNVTLSCEQNLNHDAMYWYRQDPGQGLRLIYYSQIVNDFQKGDIAEGYSVSREKKESFPLTVTSAQKNPTAFYLCASSIRGGGENIQYFGAGTRLSVL.

The chain is built from TRBV20-1 and TRBJ1-2; tentative D call: TRBD1 (5 bases). V was cut by 3 bases and J by 5 bases, with 16 bases left in between. The CDR3 sequence is 14 residues long. Germline assignment: CDR1 DFQATT and CDR2 SNEGSKA (reference sequence). The CDR3 bases are TGCAGTGCTAGCTGGGGGGGTTGGAAGTATGGCTACACCTTC. It codes for CSASWGGWKYGYTF.

As for this clone: This CDR3 is missing its conserved last phenylalanine or tryptophan, likely due to a read error. The V and J genes are TRBV3-1 and TRBJ1-2; 9 bases line up with TRBD1. Germline V gene sequence: CDR1 LGHDT, CDR2 YNNKEL (reference sequence). After removal of 0 bases from V and 7 bases from J, the junction contained 6 bases not matched to a gene. The CDR3 consists of 15 residues. CDR3 sequence: CASSQDGQGSLGYTL. CDR3 coding DNA: TGTGCCAGCAGCCAAGACGGACAGGGGTCTCTTGGCTACACCTTG.

The chain combines TRBV28 with TRBJ1-2; 10 bases map to TRBD1. Trimming took 4 bases from V and 7 from J; bases not matched to a gene: 3. This CDR3 has 13 amino acids. The germline gives CDR1 MDHEN, CDR2 SYDVKM. In nucleotides, the CDR3 is TGTGCCAGCAGTTCTGGACAGGGGGGTGGCTACACCTTC. Residues: CASSSGQGGGYTF.

This sequence joins TRBV6-5 and TRBJ1-5; tentative D call: TRBD1 (5 bases). The CDR3 runs 13 residues. V lost 6 bases and J lost 7, with 13 bases in between. From germline, CDR1 is MNHEY and CDR2 SVGAGI. The CDR3 DNA reads as TGTGCCAGCAGCTTACAGGTTAGGCAGCCCCAGCATTTT. Its translation is CASSLQVRQPQHF.

This clone showed up many times. DNA of the CDR3: TGTGCCAGCAGCAACCCGACAGGGTCGAACTATGGCTACACCTTC. Translated, it gives CASSNPTGSNYGYTF. The chain couples TRBV5-6 to TRBJ1-2, with 7 positions matching TRBD1. Germline V gives CDR1 SGHDT, CDR2 YYEEEE. The CDR3 totals 15 residues. V dropped 4 bases and J dropped 2; count of bases not matched to a gene: 8.

This clone was seen at least ten times. The chain has TRBV15 and TRBJ1-1; D is unclear. Per germline, CDR1 LNHNV and CDR2 YYDKDF (reference sequence). Trimming stripped 0 bases from V and 4 bases from J, with 6 bases between. The CDR3 length is 13 residues. CDR3 DNA sequence: TGTGCCACCAGCAGAGATCTGAGCACTGAAGCTTTCTTT. Translating it yields CATSRDLSTEAFF.

This chain joins TRBV28 and TRBJ2-2; 7 bases are a match to TRBD1. With V trimmed by 6 bases and J by 7 bases, 11 bases remained unmatched. The CDR3 extends over 15 amino acids. Germline CDR1 and CDR2: MDHEN and SYDVKM. CDR3 sequence reads: CASSQATGHDGELFF. DNA for the CDR3: TGTGCCAGCAGCCAAGCGACAGGGCATGACGGGGAGCTGTTTTTT.

The chain recombines TRBV11-2 with TRBJ2-1, with TRBD2 identical over 11 bases. This CDR3 has 16 residues. V was clipped by 5 bases and J by 2 bases; unmatched bases: 5. CDR1 and CDR2 (germline): SGHAT, FQNNGV. The CDR3 protein is CASSLTSGATYNEQFF. In DNA form, the CDR3 reads TGTGCCAGCAGCCTGACTAGCGGGGCCACCTACAATGAGCAGTTCTTC.

The V call is TRBV20-1, the J call TRBJ1-2; TRBD1 might be the D (5 bases). This CDR3 is built from 13 residues. Germline V gene lookup returns CDR1 DFQATT and CDR2 SNEGSKA (reference sequence). Trimming took 0 bases from V and 7 from J, leaving 12 bases between them. The CDR3 spells CSARDPGLGGYTF. The CDR3, as DNA: TGCAGTGCTAGAGATCCAGGGTTGGGTGGCTACACCTTC.

There are many counts of this clone. The chain couples TRBV9 to TRBJ2-3, with a possible D match to TRBD2 (7 bases). Trimming cost V 0 bases and J 7 bases, with 18 bases left between them. Germline-derived CDR1 and CDR2 are SGDLS and YYNGEE. There are 16 residues in the CDR3. CDR3 amino acids: CASSVEGGGIINTQYF. CDR3 coding DNA: TGTGCCAGCAGCGTAGAAGGCGGGGGCATAATTAATACGCAGTATTTT. Combining the CDR3 with reference TRBV9 and TRBJ2-3 gives the whole variable domain DSGVTQTPKHLITATGQRVTLRCSPRSGDLSVYWYQQSLDQGLQFLIQYYNGEERAKGNILERFSAQQFPDLHSELNLSSLELGDSALYFCASSVEGGGIINTQYFGPGTRLTVL.

This clone was found many times. This chain uses TRBV27 with TRBJ1-5, with a tentative D call TRBD1 (5 bases). The CDR3 runs to 17 residues. Trimming stripped 0 bases from V and 3 bases from J, with 15 bases between. Per germline, CDR1 MNHEY and CDR2 SMNVEV (reference sequence). The CDR3 DNA reads as TGTGCCAGCAGTTTATCTCTGGGGGAGGCAGTCAATCAGCCCCAGCATTTT. Protein: CASSLSLGEAVNQPQHF.

The sample holds a few counts of this clone. The rearrangement uses TRBV12-3 or TRBV12-4 and TRBJ1-1, with 10 bases matching TRBD1. The CDR3 totals 14 residues. V dropped 2 bases and J dropped 7; count of bases not matched to a gene: 4. The CDR3 here is CASSLMGQGFEAFF. The DNA of the CDR3 is TGTGCCAGCAGTTTAATGGGACAGGGGTTTGAAGCTTTCTTT.

The rearrangement links TRBV12-3 or TRBV12-4 to TRBJ2-1; TRBD2 might be the D (6 bases). Between the trimmed V and J ends, which lost 5 bases and 8 bases, there was a span of 22 bases. There are 16 residues in the CDR3. The CDR3 region has the DNA TGTGCCAGCAGTCCGGTGGCGGGGAGGACCGGGGATGAGCAGTTCTTC. Its translation is CASSPVAGRTGDEQFF.

The table lists this clone with many counts. A much bigger clone sits one base away, suggesting this may be a read error. This chain connects TRBV29-1 to TRBJ1-3; D is possibly TRBD1 (5 bases). The length of the CDR3 is 14 residues. Germline lookup yields CDR1 SQVTM and CDR2 ANQGSEA. Here the CDR3 reads CSVTGTASENTIYF. DNA for the CDR3: TGCAGCGTTACGGGGACGGCCTCTGAAAACACCATATATTTT.

This sequence joins TRBV6-2 or TRBV6-3 and TRBJ2-1, with D perhaps assigned TRBD1 or TRBD2 (5 bases each). CDR1 is MNHEY, CDR2 SVGEGT, per germline. The CDR3 contains 16 residues. V lost 8 bases, J lost 7 bases, and 24 bases lay in between. CDR3 bases: TGTGCCAGCTGCCCCACGCAGCGTGGGGGTTGGAATGAGCAGTTCTTC. It yields the protein CASCPTQRGGWNEQFF.

This clone has a count of ten or more. The V and J genes are TRBV18 and TRBJ2-3; tentatively, D is TRBD1 (6 bases). CDR3 length: 15 residues. Per germline, CDR1 KGHSH and CDR2 LQKENI. With 4 bases removed from V and 0 bases from J, the gap between germline ends came to 11 bases. In DNA form, the CDR3 reads TGTGCCAGCTCACGGGACACCCCTAGCACAGATACGCAGTATTTT. Translation: CASSRDTPSTDTQYF.

V usage is TRBV5-1 and J usage is TRBJ2-3, with D possibly TRBD1 on 7 matching bases. The germline CDR1 and CDR2 sequences are SGHRS and YFSETQ. V was pared by 4 bases and J by 2 bases, with 17 bases between. This CDR3 has 16 residues. CDR3 DNA: TGCGCCAGCAGCCCGGGACTGGGACAGTCCACAGATACGCAGTATTTT. It yields the protein CASSPGLGQSTDTQYF.

This clone came up many times. A much more abundant neighbour one base away suggests this may be a read error. In the same sample, other DNA sequences code for this CDR3. The J gene is TRBJ2-2, the V gene TRBV27; 8 positions match TRBD1. The length of the CDR3 is 15 residues. From germline, CDR1 is MNHEY and CDR2 SMNVEV (reference sequence). As DNA, the CDR3 is TGTGCCAGCAGCCGGGACAGGTATTTGTCCGGGGAGCTGTTTTTC. This translates into CASSRDRYLSGELFF.

The V and J genes are TRBV6-5 and TRBJ1-2; TRBD1 matches 7 bases. Germline trimming cut 4 bases from V and 4 bases from J; bases unmatched to any gene: 12. The CDR3 totals 16 residues. Germline V gene data show CDR1 as MNHEY and CDR2 as SVGAGI. For the CDR3, the DNA is TGTGCCAGCAGTTCCACTTTAGAGGGGGCGACCTATGGCTACACCTTC. Its protein is CASSSTLEGATYGYTF.